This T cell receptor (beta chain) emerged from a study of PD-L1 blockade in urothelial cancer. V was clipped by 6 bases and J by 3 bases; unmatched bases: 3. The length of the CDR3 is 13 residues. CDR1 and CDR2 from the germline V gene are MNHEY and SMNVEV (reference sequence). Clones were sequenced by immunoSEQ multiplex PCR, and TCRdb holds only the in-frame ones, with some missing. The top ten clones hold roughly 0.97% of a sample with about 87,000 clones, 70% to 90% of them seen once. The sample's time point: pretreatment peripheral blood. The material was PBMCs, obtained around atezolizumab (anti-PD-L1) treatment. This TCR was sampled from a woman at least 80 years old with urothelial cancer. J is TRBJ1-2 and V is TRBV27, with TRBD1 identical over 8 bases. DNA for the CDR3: TGTGCCAGCAGGCCGACAGGGGACTATGGCTACACCTTC. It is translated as CASRPTGDYGYTF.